The 26 T cell receptor beta chains below were found in one sample sequenced in a study of CD8 T cells in Susac syndrome. Reverse transcription of roughly 0.5 to 1 ug RNA was performed with random hexamers. From the immunoSEQ multiplex PCR reads, TCRdb called clonotypes with MiXCR, one entry per CDR3 protein. The table has more than 110,000 distinct CDR3 sequences, 94% seen once. The specimen was CD8+ T cells from PBMCs. The source of these receptors is a human donor in good health.

This sequence joins TRBV18 and TRBJ2-3; 8 bases are a match to TRBD1. J gave up 3 bases and V 6 bases, and 5 bases lay outside the gene matches. Germline V gene sequence: CDR1 KGHSH, CDR2 LQKENI. The CDR3 is 14 residues long. The CDR3 DNA reads as TGTGCCAGCTCCCCGGGACAGGTAACAGATACGCAGTATTTT. Amino acid sequence: CASSPGQVTDTQYF.

The chain couples TRBV20-1 to TRBJ1-1, with 7 positions matching TRBD1. The trim removed 4 bases at V and 5 bases at J, leaving 7 bases unmatched. CDR1 is DFQATT, CDR2 SNEGSKA, per germline (reference sequence). The CDR3 spans 13 residues. CDR3 amino acids: CSATGQQGTEAFF. The CDR3 DNA reads TGCAGTGCTACGGGACAACAGGGGACTGAAGCTTTCTTT.

This chain joins TRBV29-1 and TRBJ2-1, with 9 bases identical to TRBD2. This CDR3 spans 12 amino acids. Per germline, CDR1 SQVTM and CDR2 ANQGSEA. V shed 6 bases, J shed 6 bases, and the junction held 3 bases outside the gene matches. The CDR3 loop is CSVPSGVNEQFF. CDR3 sequence (DNA): TGCAGCGTACCTAGCGGGGTCAATGAGCAGTTCTTC.

V and J are TRBV27 and TRBJ2-7; D is uncertain. This CDR3 has 13 residues. V was pared by 5 bases and J by 4 bases, with 12 bases between. In germline, CDR1 is MNHEY, CDR2 SMNVEV (reference sequence). For the CDR3, the DNA is TGTGCCAGCAGTATTGGACCTTATTACGAGCAGTACTTC. It yields the protein CASSIGPYYEQYF.

V is TRBV28 and J is TRBJ2-1, with a possible D match to TRBD2 (6 bases). V gave up 7 bases and J gave up 4 bases, with 14 bases separating them. The germline V gene has CDR1 MDHEN and CDR2 SYDVKM. The length of the CDR3 is 14 residues. The CDR3 nucleotides read TGTGCCAGCACCATTCCTGGGGGGTACAATGAGCAGTTCTTC. Amino acid sequence: CASTIPGGYNEQFF. Filled out from reference TRBV28 and TRBJ2-1, the complete variable domain reads DVKVTQSSRYLVKRTGEKVFLECVQDMDHENMFWYRQDPGLGLRLIYFSYDVKMKEKGDIPEGYSVSREKKERFSLILESASTNQTSMYLCASTIPGGYNEQFFGPGTRLTVL.

The rearrangement joins TRBV21-1 to TRBJ2-1. TRBV21-1 is shown as a pseudogene. The CDR3 consists of 11 residues. The CDR3 nucleotides are TGTGCCAGCAGCTTCCCCGTTGAGCAGTTCTTC. It translates to CASSFPVEQFF.

V usage is TRBV24-1 and J usage is TRBJ2-1; 7 positions agree with TRBD1. The CDR3 has 17 residues. Per the germline V gene, CDR1 is KGHDR and CDR2 is SFDVKD. After removal of 4 bases from V and 4 bases from J, the junction contained 12 bases not matched to a gene. CDR3 residues: CATSDTPDRVLYNEQFF. The CDR3 DNA sequence: TGTGCCACCAGTGACACGCCCGACAGGGTTTTGTACAATGAGCAGTTCTTC.

The rearrangement joins TRBV6-5 to TRBJ2-3, with D maybe TRBD2 (6 bases). The germline CDR1 and CDR2 sequences are MNHEY and SVGAGI. This CDR3 has 14 residues. V lost 6 bases and J lost 2, with 12 bases in between. In nucleotides, the CDR3 is TGTGCCAGCAGCCCAAGCGGGCCCACAGATACGCAGTATTTT. Its translation: CASSPSGPTDTQYF.

The chain recombines TRBV4-3 with TRBJ2-7, with no clear D. CDR1 and CDR2 from the germline V gene are LGHNA and YSLEER. The V end was cut by 0 bases, the J end by 0 bases, with 9 bases between. The CDR3 extends over 15 amino acids. The CDR3 sequence is CASSQDHDDSYEQYF. CDR3 sequence (DNA): TGCGCCAGCAGCCAAGATCATGACGACTCCTACGAGCAGTACTTC.

The chain couples TRBV13 to TRBJ2-1; TRBD2 matches at 11 bases. Per germline, CDR1 PRHDT and CDR2 FYEKMQ (reference sequence). The V segment lost 5 bases and the J segment 4 bases; nucleotides outside the gene matches: 7. The CDR3 is 16 amino acids. CDR3 protein: CASSGGTSGPYNEQFF. DNA of the CDR3: TGTGCCAGCAGCGGTGGGACTAGCGGACCGTACAATGAGCAGTTCTTC.

The rearrangement uses TRBV7-9 and TRBJ2-1; no reliable D call. The V end lost 6 bases, the J end lost 7 bases, and 16 bases lay between the germline ends. The CDR3 is made up of 14 amino acids. Germline CDR1 SEHNR, CDR2 FQNEAQ (reference sequence). CDR3 residues: CASSLPDRVNEQFF. The CDR3 DNA follows: TGTGCCAGCAGTCTCCCCGATAGAGTGAATGAGCAGTTCTTC.

The CDR3 region has the DNA TGTGCCAGCAACCACCCCGGACTCTCGGATGAGCAGTTCTTC. Its translation is CASNHPGLSDEQFF. The chain joins TRBV6-5 to TRBJ2-1; tentatively, D is TRBD2 (5 bases). The germline gives CDR1 MNHEY, CDR2 SVGAGI. This CDR3 contains 14 residues. V dropped 7 bases and J dropped 8 bases, with 18 bases sitting between them.

This chain links TRBV28 with TRBJ2-2; D is perhaps TRBD2 (5 bases). Germline loops: CDR1 MDHEN, CDR2 SYDVKM. Between the trimmed V and J ends, which lost 5 bases and 0 bases, there was a span of 13 bases. The CDR3 is 16 residues long. The CDR3 region is CASSRSGLPNTGELFF. CDR3 nucleotide sequence: TGTGCCAGCAGTAGAAGTGGACTCCCGAACACCGGGGAGCTGTTTTTT.

The V gene is TRBV20-1, the J gene TRBJ2-1; D unclear. The CDR3 contains 13 residues. Germline V gene sequence: CDR1 DFQATT, CDR2 SNEGSKA (reference sequence). V lost 0 bases and J 3 bases, leaving 6 bases between the germline ends. The CDR3 DNA sequence: TGCAGTGCTAGAGATAGGCGCTACAATGAGCAGTTCTTC. It specifies CSARDRRYNEQFF.

The rearrangement uses TRBV27 and TRBJ1-2; no clear D. This CDR3 contains 14 residues. Trimming pared 0 bases from V and 7 bases from J, leaving 12 bases between. Germline CDR1 and CDR2: MNHEY and SMNVEV (reference sequence). The CDR3 sequence is CASSLSGVSFGYTF. The CDR3 DNA is TGTGCCAGCAGTTTATCCGGGGTTAGTTTTGGCTACACCTTC.

The rearrangement uses TRBV5-4 and TRBJ2-7, with D possibly called TRBD1 or TRBD2 (5 bases each). The V and J ends lost 3 bases and 3 bases respectively, with 10 bases between them. Germline values: CDR1 SGHNT, CDR2 YYREEE (reference sequence). The CDR3 is 13 residues long. For the CDR3, the DNA is TGTGCCAGCAGCTGGGACGGATACTACGAGCAGTACTTC. Translating gives CASSWDGYYEQYF.

This clonotype occurred once. The chain employs TRBV23-1 and TRBJ1-5; weak D call: TRBD1 (5 bases). TRBV23-1 is an ORF for which the function is uncertain. The CDR3 sequence is 16 residues long. The V gene lost 2 bases and the J gene lost 5 bases, with 16 bases spanning the gap. The DNA for the CDR3 is TGCGCCAGCAGTCAAACTTCTCGACAGAGCTATCAGCCCCAGCATTTT. It yields the protein CASSQTSRQSYQPQHF.

The CDR3 protein is CASSFGSLTEQFF. CDR3 DNA: TGTGCCAGCAGCTTCGGTAGTCTCACTGAGCAGTTCTTC. The V call is TRBV11-2, the J call TRBJ2-1, with D unclear. The CDR3 totals 13 residues. Germline V lookup: CDR1 SGHAT, CDR2 FQNNGV. V shed 3 bases and J shed 9 bases, with 12 bases lying between them. Full variable domain (missing parts from reference TRBV11-2 and TRBJ2-1): EAGVAQSPRYKIIEKRQSVAFWCNPISGHATLYWYQQILGQGPKLLIQFQNNGVVDDSQLPKDRFSAERLKGVDSTLKIQPAKLEDSAVYLCASSFGSLTEQFFGPGTRLTVL.

This clonotype has just a few counts. The rearrangement joins TRBV27 to TRBJ2-7; D is undetermined. Trimming left V 2 bases short and J 2 bases short, with 7 bases between. The CDR3 consists of 13 residues. CDR1 is MNHEY, CDR2 SMNVEV, per germline (reference sequence). The CDR3: CASSLAAAYEQYF. CDR3 nucleotide sequence: TGTGCCAGCAGTTTAGCGGCCGCCTACGAGCAGTACTTC.

This sequence joins TRBV13 and TRBJ2-5; 7 bases match TRBD2. Germline-derived CDR1 and CDR2 are PRHDT and FYEKMQ (reference sequence). This CDR3 region has 16 residues. The V and J ends lost 1 base and 1 base, in that order; junction bases with no gene match: 6. CDR3 protein: CASSLDRASGQETQYF. The CDR3, as DNA: TGTGCCAGCAGCTTAGATCGGGCTAGCGGCCAAGAGACCCAGTACTTC.

For this clonotype: An end of the junction does not agree with germline; a read error may underlie this. The chain links TRBV28 to TRBJ2-1; D uncertain. CDR3 length: 12 amino acids. Germline CDR1 reads MDHEN; CDR2 reads SYDVKM. CDR3 DNA: TGTGCCAGCAGTCACTCCCACAATGAGCAGTTCTTC. Translated: CASSHSHNEQFF.

This chain links TRBV9 with TRBJ1-2; D ambiguous. Per the germline V gene, CDR1 is SGDLS and CDR2 is YYNGEE. The V end lost 7 bases, the J end lost 2 bases, and 9 bases lay between the germline ends. This CDR3 region has 12 residues. CDR3 DNA sequence: TGTGCCAGCCCCACCAGGAACTATGGCTACACCTTC. It encodes CASPTRNYGYTF.

This chain links TRBV29-1 with TRBJ2-7; 8 bases fit TRBD1. This CDR3 has 13 residues. Germline V CDR1 and CDR2: SQVTM, ANQGSEA. V dropped 7 bases and J dropped 4; count of bases not matched to a gene: 9. This CDR3 is CSASGGAFYEQYF. CDR3 nucleotides: TGCAGCGCCTCAGGGGGCGCTTTTTACGAGCAGTACTTC.

The chain carries TRBV5-1 and TRBJ2-1, with D possibly matching TRBD2 (6 bases). V dropped 5 bases and J dropped 4 bases, with 10 bases sitting between them. Germline CDR1 is SGHRS and CDR2 is YFSETQ. The CDR3 loop spans 13 amino acids. The CDR3 sequence is CASSQDYYNEQFF. The CDR3 DNA is TGCGCCAGCAGTCAGGACTATTACAATGAGCAGTTCTTC.

The chain combines TRBV9 with TRBJ2-2; D is ambiguous. The germline V gene has CDR1 SGDLS and CDR2 YYNGEE. V lost 0 bases to trimming and J lost 2 bases, with 8 bases between them. The CDR3 is 15 amino acids. The CDR3 sequence: CASSVAGDNTGELFF. The CDR3 DNA reads as TGTGCCAGCAGCGTAGCTGGAGATAACACCGGGGAGCTGTTTTTT.

The chain links TRBV7-9 to TRBJ2-3, with D possibly TRBD2 on 6 matching bases. Germline V gene lookup returns CDR1 SEHNR and CDR2 FQNEAQ (reference sequence). CDR3 length: 17 residues. V was trimmed by 5 bases and J by 3 bases, leaving 21 bases between them. CDR3 nucleotides: TGTGCCAGCAGCCCCCCCTCGGGGGATCCTTTGACAGATACGCAGTATTTT. Protein sequence: CASSPPSGDPLTDTQYF.